The sample holds many counts of the clone carrying this T cell receptor (beta chain). As yet, its antigen is unknown. This sample is part of a study of type 1 regulatory T cells. About the study: T-allo10 is a Tr1-enriched, alloantigen-specific CD4 T cell product made in vitro. Findings of the study overall: Type 1 regulatory T cells had a more restricted TCR repertoire than non-type 1 regulatory T cells.

The V and J ends lost 7 bases and 4 bases, in that order; junction bases with no gene match: 15. The CDR3 has 18 residues. TCRdb itself ran the reads through MiXCR, one entry per CDR3 protein. Here the sample spans approximately 42,000 distinct CDR3 sequences, roughly an eighth being singletons. V usage is TRBV12-3 or TRBV12-4 and J usage is TRBJ2-3, with 12 bases that match TRBD1. The sequence derives from a human donor in good health. Specimen: cultured non-Tr1 T cells, either the whole culture or a sorted T cell fraction (not recorded which). The CDR3 DNA sequence: TGTGCCAGCACTACTAATTGGGGGACAGGGGGCCCGGCAGATACGCAGTATTTT. Translation: CASTTNWGTGGPADTQYF.